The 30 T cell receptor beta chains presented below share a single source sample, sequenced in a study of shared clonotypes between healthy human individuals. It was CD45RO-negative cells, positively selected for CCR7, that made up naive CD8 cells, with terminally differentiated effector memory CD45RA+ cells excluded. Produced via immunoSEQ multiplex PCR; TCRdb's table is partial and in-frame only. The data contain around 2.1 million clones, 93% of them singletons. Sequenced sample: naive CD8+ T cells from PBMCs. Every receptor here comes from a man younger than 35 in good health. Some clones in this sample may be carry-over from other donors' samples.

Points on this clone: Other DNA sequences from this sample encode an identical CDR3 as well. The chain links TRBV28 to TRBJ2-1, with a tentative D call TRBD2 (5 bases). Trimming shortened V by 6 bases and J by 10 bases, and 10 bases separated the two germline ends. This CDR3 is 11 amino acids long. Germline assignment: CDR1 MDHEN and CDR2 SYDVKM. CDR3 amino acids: CASSSGGEQFF. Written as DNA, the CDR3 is TGTGCCAGCAGCTCCGGCGGGGAGCAGTTCTTC. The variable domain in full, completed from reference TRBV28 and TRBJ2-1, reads DVKVTQSSRYLVKRTGEKVFLECVQDMDHENMFWYRQDPGLGLRLIYFSYDVKMKEKGDIPEGYSVSREKKERFSLILESASTNQTSMYLCASSSGGEQFFGPGTRLTVL.

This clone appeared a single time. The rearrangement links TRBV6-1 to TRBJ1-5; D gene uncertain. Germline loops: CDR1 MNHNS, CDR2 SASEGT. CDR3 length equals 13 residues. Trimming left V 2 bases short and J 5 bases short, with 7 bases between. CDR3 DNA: TGTGCCAGCAGTGAACTCGCAGATCAGCCCCAGCATTTT. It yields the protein CASSELADQPQHF.

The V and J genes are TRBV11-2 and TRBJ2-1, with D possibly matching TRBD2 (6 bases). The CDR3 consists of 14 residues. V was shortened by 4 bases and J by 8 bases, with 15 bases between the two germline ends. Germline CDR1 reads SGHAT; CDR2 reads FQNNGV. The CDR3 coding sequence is TGTGCCAGCAGCTGGAGAGGAGGGAGAGATGAGCAGTTCTTC. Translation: CASSWRGGRDEQFF.

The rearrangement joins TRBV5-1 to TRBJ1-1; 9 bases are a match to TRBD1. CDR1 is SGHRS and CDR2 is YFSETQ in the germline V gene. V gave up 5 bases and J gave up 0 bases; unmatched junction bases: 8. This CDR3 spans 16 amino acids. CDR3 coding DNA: TGCGCCAGCAGTTTCAGACAGGGGGACATGAACACTGAAGCTTTCTTT. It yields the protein CASSFRQGDMNTEAFF.

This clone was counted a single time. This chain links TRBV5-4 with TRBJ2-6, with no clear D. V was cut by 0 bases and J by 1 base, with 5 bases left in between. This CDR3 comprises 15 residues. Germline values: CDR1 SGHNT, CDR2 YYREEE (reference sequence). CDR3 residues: CASSLVYSGANVLTF. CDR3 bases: TGTGCCAGCAGCTTGGTATATTCTGGGGCCAACGTCCTGACTTTC. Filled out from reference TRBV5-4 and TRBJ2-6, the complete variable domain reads ETGVTQSPTHLIKTRGQQVTLRCSSQSGHNTVSWYQQALGQGPQFIFQYYREEENGRGNFPPRFSGLQFPNYSSELNVNALELDDSALYLCASSLVYSGANVLTFGAGSRLTVL.

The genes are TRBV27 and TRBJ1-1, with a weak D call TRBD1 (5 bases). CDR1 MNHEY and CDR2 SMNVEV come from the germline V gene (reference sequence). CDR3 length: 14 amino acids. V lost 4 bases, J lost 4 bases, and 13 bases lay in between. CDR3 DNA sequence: TGTGCCAGCAGTTCCATGGGACTCTCCACTGAAGCTTTCTTT. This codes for CASSSMGLSTEAFF.

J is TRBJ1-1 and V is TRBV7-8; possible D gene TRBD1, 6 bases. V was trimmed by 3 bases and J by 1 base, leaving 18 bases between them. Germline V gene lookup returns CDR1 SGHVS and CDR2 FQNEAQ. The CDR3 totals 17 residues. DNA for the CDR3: TGTGCCAGCAGCTTTCCCCTGGGGGGCACCCAGAACACTGAAGCTTTCTTT. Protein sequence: CASSFPLGGTQNTEAFF.

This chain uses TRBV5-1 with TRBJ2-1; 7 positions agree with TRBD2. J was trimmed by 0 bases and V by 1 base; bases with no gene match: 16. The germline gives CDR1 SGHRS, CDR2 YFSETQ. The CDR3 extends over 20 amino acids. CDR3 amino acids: CASSLRSSGLRGSSYNEQFF. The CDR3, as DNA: TGCGCCAGCAGCTTGCGGTCTTCGGGACTACGAGGAAGCTCCTACAATGAGCAGTTCTTC.

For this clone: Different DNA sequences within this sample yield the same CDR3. The DNA of the CDR3 is TGTGCCAGCAGCTTAAGGGACACCTACGAGCAGTACTTC. Translation: CASSLRDTYEQYF. This chain connects TRBV7-8 to TRBJ2-7, with D maybe TRBD1 (6 bases). The CDR3 has 13 amino acids. The germline V and J ends were trimmed by 2 bases and 2 bases, with 7 bases remaining between them. Germline CDR1 is SGHVS and CDR2 is FQNEAQ.

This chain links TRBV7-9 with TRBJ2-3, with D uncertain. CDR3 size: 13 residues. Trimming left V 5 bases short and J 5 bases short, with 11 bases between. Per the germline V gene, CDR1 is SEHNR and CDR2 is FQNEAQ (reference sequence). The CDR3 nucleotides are TGTGCCAGCAGCCCTAGTGGTATAGATACGCAGTATTTT. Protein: CASSPSGIDTQYF.

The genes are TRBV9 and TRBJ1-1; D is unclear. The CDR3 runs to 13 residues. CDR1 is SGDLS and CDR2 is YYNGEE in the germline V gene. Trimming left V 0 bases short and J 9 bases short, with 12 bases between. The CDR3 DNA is TGTGCCAGCAGCGTAGTTAATCTGGGGAAAGCTTTCTTT. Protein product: CASSVVNLGKAFF.

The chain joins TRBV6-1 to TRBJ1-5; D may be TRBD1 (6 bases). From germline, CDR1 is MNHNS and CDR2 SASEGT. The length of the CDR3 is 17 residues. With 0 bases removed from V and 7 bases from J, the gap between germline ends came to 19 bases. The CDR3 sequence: CASSEARAGERYQPQHF. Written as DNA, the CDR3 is TGTGCCAGCAGTGAAGCTAGGGCAGGGGAGCGCTACCAGCCCCAGCATTTT.

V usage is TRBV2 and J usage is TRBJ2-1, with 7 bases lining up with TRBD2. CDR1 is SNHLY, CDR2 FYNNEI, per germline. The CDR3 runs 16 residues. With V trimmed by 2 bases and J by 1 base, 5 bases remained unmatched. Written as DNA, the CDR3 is TGTGCCAGCAGTGAATTAGCTAGCGGTTCCTACAATGAGCAGTTCTTC. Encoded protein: CASSELASGSYNEQFF.

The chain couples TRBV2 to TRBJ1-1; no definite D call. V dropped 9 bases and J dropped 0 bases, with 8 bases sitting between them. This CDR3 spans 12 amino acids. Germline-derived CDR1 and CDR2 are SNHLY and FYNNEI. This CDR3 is CASTVLNTEAFF. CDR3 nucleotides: TGTGCCAGTACAGTACTGAACACTGAAGCTTTCTTT. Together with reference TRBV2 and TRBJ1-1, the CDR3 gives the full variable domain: EPEVTQTPSHQVTQMGQEVILRCVPISNHLYFYWYRQILGQKVEFLVSFYNNEISEKSEIFDDQFSVERPDGSNFTLKIRSTKLEDSAMYFCASTVLNTEAFFGQGTRLTVV.

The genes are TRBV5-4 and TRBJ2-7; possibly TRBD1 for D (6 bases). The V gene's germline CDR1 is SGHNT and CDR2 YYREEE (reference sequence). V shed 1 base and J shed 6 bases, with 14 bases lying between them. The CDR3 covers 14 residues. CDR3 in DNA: TGTGCCAGCAGCTTGCCCGAGAGAGGGGGCGAGCAGTACTTC. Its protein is CASSLPERGGEQYF.

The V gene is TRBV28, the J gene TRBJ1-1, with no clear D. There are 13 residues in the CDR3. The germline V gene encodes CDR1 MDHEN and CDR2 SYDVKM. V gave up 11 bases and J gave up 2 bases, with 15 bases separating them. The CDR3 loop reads CAARPYSNTEAFF. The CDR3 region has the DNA TGTGCCGCCCGACCGTATTCTAACACTGAAGCTTTCTTT.

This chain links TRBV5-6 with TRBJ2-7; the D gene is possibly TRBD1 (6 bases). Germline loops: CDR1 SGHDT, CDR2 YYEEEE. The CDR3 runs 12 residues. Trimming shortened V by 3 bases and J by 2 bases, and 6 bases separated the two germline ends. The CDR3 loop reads CASSWDTYEQYF. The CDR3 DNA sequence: TGTGCCAGCAGCTGGGACACCTACGAGCAGTACTTC.

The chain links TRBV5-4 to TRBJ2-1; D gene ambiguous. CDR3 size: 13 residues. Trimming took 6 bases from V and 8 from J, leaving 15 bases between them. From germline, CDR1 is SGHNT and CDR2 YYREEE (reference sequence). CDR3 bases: TGTGCCAGCATCGGTGGGGAACCGCATGAGCAGTTCTTC. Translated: CASIGGEPHEQFF.

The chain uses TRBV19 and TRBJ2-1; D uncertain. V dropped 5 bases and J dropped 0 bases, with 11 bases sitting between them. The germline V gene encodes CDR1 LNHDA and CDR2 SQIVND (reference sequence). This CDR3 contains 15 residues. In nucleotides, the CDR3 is TGTGCCAGTAGTCCTGGCTCAAGCTCCTACAATGAGCAGTTCTTC. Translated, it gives CASSPGSSSYNEQFF.

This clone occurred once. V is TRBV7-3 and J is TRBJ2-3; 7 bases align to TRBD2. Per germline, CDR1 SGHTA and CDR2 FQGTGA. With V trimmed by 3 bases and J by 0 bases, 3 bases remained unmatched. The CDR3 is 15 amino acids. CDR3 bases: TGTGCCAGCAGCTTTACCGGGGGGAGCACAGATACGCAGTATTTT. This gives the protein CASSFTGGSTDTQYF.

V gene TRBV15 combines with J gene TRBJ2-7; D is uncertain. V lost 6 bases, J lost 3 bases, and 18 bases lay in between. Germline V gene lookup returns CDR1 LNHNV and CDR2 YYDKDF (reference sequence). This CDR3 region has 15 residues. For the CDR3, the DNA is TGTGCCACCAGGACCTCGGAAACAAATTTCTACGAGCAGTACTTC. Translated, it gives CATRTSETNFYEQYF.

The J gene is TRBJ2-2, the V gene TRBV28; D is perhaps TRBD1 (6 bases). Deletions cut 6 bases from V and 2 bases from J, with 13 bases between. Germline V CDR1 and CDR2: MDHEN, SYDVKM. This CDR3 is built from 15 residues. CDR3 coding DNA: TGTGCCAGCAGAAGGGGGACACGAAACACCGGGGAGCTGTTTTTT. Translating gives CASRRGTRNTGELFF.

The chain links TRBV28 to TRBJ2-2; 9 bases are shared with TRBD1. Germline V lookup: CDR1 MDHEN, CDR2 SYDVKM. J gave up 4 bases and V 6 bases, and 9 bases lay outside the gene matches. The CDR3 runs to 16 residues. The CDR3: CASSTPHRGPTGELFF. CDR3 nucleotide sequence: TGTGCCAGCAGCACCCCGCACAGGGGGCCCACCGGGGAGCTGTTTTTT.

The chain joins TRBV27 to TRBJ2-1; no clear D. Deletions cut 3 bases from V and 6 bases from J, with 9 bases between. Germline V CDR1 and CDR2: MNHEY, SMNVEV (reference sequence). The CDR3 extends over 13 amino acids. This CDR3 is CASSLSKFNEQFF. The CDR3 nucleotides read TGTGCCAGCAGTTTGAGCAAGTTCAATGAGCAGTTCTTC.

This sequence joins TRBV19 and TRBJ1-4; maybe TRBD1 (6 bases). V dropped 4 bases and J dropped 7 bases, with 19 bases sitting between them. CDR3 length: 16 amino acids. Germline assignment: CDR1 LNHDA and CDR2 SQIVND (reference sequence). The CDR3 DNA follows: TGTGCCAGTAGTACGCTCCTTTCGGACAGCCCTGAAAAACTGTTTTTT. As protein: CASSTLLSDSPEKLFF.

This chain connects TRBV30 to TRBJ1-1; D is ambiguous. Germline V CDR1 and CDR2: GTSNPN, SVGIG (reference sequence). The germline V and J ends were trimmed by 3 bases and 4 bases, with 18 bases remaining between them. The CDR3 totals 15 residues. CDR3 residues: CAWSGVAYGGTEAFF. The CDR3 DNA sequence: TGTGCCTGGAGCGGGGTGGCCTACGGAGGCACTGAAGCTTTCTTT.

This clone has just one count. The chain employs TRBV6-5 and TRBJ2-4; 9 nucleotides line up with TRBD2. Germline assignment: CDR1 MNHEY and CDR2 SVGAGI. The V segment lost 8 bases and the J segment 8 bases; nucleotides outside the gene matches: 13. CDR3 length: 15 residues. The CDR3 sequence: CASRRGGRAQDIQYF. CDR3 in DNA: TGTGCCAGCCGACGGGGCGGGAGGGCCCAAGACATTCAGTACTTC.

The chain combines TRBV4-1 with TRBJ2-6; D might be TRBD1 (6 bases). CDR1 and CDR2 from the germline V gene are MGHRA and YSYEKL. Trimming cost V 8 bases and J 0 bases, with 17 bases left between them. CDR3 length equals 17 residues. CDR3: CASSEGVIISGANVLTF. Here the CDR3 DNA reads TGCGCCAGCTCTGAGGGGGTGATAATCTCTGGGGCCAACGTCCTGACTTTC.

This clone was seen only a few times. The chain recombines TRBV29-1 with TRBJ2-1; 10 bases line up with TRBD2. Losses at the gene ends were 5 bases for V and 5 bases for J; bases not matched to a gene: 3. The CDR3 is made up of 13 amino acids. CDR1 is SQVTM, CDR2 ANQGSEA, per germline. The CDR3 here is CSVFLAGDNEQFF. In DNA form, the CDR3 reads TGCAGCGTTTTTCTAGCGGGGGACAATGAGCAGTTCTTC.

CDR3 residues: CASSPRAENTEAFF. DNA of the CDR3: TGCGCCAGCAGCCCGAGGGCAGAGAACACTGAAGCTTTCTTT. The rearrangement uses TRBV5-1 and TRBJ1-1; the D is unclear. Trimming left V 4 bases short and J 1 base short, with 11 bases between. The CDR3 is 14 residues long. Germline values: CDR1 SGHRS, CDR2 YFSETQ.